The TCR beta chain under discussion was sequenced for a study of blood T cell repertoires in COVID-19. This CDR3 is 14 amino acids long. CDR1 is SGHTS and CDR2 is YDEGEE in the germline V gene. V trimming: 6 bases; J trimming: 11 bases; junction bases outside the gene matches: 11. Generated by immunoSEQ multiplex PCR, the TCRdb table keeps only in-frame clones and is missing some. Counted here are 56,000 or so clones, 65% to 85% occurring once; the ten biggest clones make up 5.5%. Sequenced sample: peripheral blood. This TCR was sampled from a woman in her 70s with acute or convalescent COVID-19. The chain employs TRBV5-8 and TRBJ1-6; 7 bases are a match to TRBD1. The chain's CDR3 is CASTMTGTNPPLHF. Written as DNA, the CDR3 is TGTGCCAGCACCATGACAGGGACAAATCCACCCCTCCACTTT.